This T cell receptor beta chain comes out of a study of cytomegalovirus exposure and HLA in healthy donors. Study outcomes and limitations: In the approximately 120 validation repertoires, a later analysis found that first-cohort TCR clusters tended to co-occur.

Germline V gene lookup returns CDR1 SNHLY and CDR2 FYNNEI. V was clipped by 5 bases and J by 4 bases, with 11 bases between them. This CDR3 spans 13 amino acids. Notes on this clone: As yet, its antigen is unknown.

This table comes from immunoSEQ multiplex PCR, and its TCRdb copy is limited to in-frame clones, with some not included. The sample holds tens of thousands of clones; roughly 90% are singletons and the top ten take roughly 1.2%. Input material: PBMCs. The rearrangement links TRBV2 to TRBJ1-2; unclear D gene. The receptor comes from a young woman in good health and CMV-seronegative. CDR3 region: CASSPESGYGYTF. CDR3 sequence (DNA): TGTGCCAGCAGTCCTGAGTCGGGCTATGGCTACACCTTC.